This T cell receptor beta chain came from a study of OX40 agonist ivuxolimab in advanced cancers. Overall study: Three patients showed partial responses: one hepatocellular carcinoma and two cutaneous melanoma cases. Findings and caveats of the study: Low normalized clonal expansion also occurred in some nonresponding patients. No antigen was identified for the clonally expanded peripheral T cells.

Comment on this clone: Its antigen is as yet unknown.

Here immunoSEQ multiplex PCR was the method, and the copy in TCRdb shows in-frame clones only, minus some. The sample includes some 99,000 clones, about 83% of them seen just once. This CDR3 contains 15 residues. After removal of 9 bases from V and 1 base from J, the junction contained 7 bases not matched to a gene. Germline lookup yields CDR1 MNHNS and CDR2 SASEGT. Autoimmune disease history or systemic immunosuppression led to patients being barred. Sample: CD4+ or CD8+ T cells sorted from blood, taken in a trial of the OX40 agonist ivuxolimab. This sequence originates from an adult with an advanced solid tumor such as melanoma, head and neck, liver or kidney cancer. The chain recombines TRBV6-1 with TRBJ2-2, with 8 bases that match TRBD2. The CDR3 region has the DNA TGTGCCAGTAGTCCAAGCGGGAGGAACACCGGGGAGCTGTTTTTT. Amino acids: CASSPSGRNTGELFF.